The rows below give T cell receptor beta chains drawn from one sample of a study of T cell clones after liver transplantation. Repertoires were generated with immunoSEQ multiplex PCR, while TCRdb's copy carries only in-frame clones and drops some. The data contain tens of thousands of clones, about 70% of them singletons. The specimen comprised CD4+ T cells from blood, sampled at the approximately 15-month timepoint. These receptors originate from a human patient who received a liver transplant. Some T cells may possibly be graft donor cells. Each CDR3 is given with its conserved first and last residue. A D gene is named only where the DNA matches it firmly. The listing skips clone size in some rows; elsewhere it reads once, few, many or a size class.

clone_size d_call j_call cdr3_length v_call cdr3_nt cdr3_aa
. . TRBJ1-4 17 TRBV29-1 TGCAGCCCTGTTCAGGAGGGTCAGGCCCCAACTAATGAAAAACTGTTTTTT CSPVQEGQAPTNEKLFF
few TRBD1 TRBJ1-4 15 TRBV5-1 TGCGCCAGCAGCTTGGCATACAGGGGAGGTGAAAAACTGTTTTTT CASSLAYRGGEKLFF
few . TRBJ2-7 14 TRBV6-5 TGTGCCAGCAGTTACTCGTTCGTAGGGGGCGAGCAGTACTTC CASSYSFVGGEQYF
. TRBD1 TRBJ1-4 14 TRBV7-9 TGTGCCAGCAGTTTACAGGGGGCGAGGGAAAAACTGTTTTTT CASSLQGAREKLFF
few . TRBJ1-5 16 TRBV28 TGTGCCAGCCGCCGACCGGGCCCAACCCGCGTTCAGCCCCAGCATTTT CASRRPGPTRVQPQHF
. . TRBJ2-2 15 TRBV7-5 TGTGTCAGAAGCTTCGACAACAGGCGCACCGGGGAGCTGTTTTTT CVRSFDNRRTGELFF
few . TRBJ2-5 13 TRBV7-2 TGTGCCAGCAGCCGGGGGATGGAGGAGACCCAGTACTTC CASSRGMEETQYF
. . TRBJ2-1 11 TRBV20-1 TGCAGTGCGAGCGGAACCAATGAGCAGTTCTTC CSASGTNEQFF
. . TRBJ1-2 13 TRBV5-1 TGCGCCAGCAGCTTGGCGGGGGAGGAAGGCTACACCTTC CASSLAGEEGYTF
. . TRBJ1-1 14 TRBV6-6 TGTGCCAGCAGTAGAGAGGGCGCTGGCACTGAAGCTTTCTTT CASSREGAGTEAFF
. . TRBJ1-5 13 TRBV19 TGTGCCAGTAGGCCGGGGAGGAATCAGCCCCAGCATTTT CASRPGRNQPQHF
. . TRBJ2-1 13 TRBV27 TGTGCCAGCAGTTTTCAGGAGGCCGATGAGCAGTTCTTC CASSFQEADEQFF
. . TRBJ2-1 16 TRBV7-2 TGTGCCAGCAGCTTATATTTTCAGTCTATTAGCAATGAGCAGTTCTTC CASSLYFQSISNEQFF
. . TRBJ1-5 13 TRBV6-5 TGTGCCAGCAGTTACAGTAGCAATCAGCCCCAGCATTTT CASSYSSNQPQHF
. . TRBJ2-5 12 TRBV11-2 TGTGCCAGCAGCATTTCCGGAGAGACCCAGTACTTC CASSISGETQYF
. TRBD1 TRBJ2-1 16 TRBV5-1 TGCGCCAGCCCGCGGGGCGGGACAGGTAAATACAATGAGCAGTTCTTC CASPRGGTGKYNEQFF
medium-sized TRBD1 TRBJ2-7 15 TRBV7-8 TGTGCCAGCAGCTTATTTTTGACAGGGGACTACGAGCAGTACTTC CASSLFLTGDYEQYF
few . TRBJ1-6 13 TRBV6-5 TGTGCCAGCATCGGGGGGCTTGGCTCACCCCTCCACTTT CASIGGLGSPLHF
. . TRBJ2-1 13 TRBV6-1 TGTGCCAGCAGTATGACAGGAACCAATGAGCAGTTCTTC CASSMTGTNEQFF
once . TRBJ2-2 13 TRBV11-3 TGTGCCAGCAGCTTAGCTACCACCGGGGAGCTGTTTTTT CASSLATTGELFF
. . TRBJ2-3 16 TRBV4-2 TGTGCCAGCAGCCCAGGGCCAAATCTTAGCACAGATACGCAGTATTTT CASSPGPNLSTDTQYF
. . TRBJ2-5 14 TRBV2 TGTGCCAGCACCCTGTTACTAATACAAGAGACCCAGTACTTC CASTLLLIQETQYF
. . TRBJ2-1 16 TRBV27 TGTGCCAGCAGTTTAGATATTGGGGGGACGGGGAATGAGCAGTTCTTC CASSLDIGGTGNEQFF
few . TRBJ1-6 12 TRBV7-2 TGTGCCAGCAGCTCCCCGGATCTACCCCTCCACTTT CASSSPDLPLHF
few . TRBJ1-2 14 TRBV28 TGTGCCAGCAGTTTAGCCGGACAGATCTATGGCTACACCTTC CASSLAGQIYGYTF
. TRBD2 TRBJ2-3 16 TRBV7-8 TGTGCCAGCAGCCGCGGCCTAGCGGGGGACACAGATACGCAGTATTTT CASSRGLAGDTDTQYF
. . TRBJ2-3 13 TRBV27 TGTGCTTCACGATGGGGCGCCACAGATACGCAGTATTTT CASRWGATDTQYF
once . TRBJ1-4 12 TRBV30 TGTGCCTGCCTTAGAACGGGTGAAAAACTGTTTTTT CACLRTGEKLFF
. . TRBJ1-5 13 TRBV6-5 TGTGCCAGCAGTCGGGCGCGCGGTCAGCCCCAGCATTTT CASSRARGQPQHF
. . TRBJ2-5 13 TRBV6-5 TGTGCCAGCAGTTCTCAGTACCAAGAGACCCAGTACTTC CASSSQYQETQYF
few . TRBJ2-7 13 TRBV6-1 TGTGCCAGCAGCAGCCTGAGCTCCTACGAGCAGTACTTC CASSSLSSYEQYF
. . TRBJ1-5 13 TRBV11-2 TGTGCCAGCAGCTTAGACAGGGGTCAGCCCCAGCATTTT CASSLDRGQPQHF
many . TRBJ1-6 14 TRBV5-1 TGCGCCAGCAGCCCTGGGGGGGGGCAGTCACCCCTCCACTTT CASSPGGGQSPLHF
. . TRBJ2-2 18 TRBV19 TGTGCCAGTAGTAAGAAGTTTACGCCGGGGCGGAACACCGGGGAGCTGTTTTTT CASSKKFTPGRNTGELFF
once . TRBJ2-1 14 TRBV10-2 TGCGCCAGCAGTCAGGGGTTCACCTACAATGAGCAGTTCTTC CASSQGFTYNEQFF
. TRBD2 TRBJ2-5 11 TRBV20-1 TGCAGTGTGCCGACGGGGGGACGCCAGTACTTC CSVPTGGRQYF
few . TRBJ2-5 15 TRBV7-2 TGTGCCAGCAGTTTAGAAGGGCCCCCCGCGGGGACCCAGTACTTC CASSLEGPPAGTQYF
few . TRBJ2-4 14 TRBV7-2 TGTGCCAGCAGCCACAACCTTGGACGGGACATTCAGTACTTC CASSHNLGRDIQYF
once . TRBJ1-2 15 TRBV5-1 TGCGCCAGCAGCCTCAGGGGTGCAGACAACTATGGCTACACCTTC CASSLRGADNYGYTF
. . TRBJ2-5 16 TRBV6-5 TGTGCCAGCAGTTACTCGAACCAGGGCACAGAAGAGACCCAGTACTTC CASSYSNQGTEETQYF
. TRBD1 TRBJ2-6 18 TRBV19 TGTGCCAGTAGTAGTATAGGACAGGGCATCTCTGGGGCCAACGTCCTGACTTTC CASSSIGQGISGANVLTF
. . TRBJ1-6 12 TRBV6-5 TGTGCCAGCAGCCACACTCAGGGCCCCCTCCACTTT CASSHTQGPLHF
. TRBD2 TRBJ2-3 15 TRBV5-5 TGTGCCAGCAGCCCCCCTAGCGGGGGCGCAGATACGCAGTATTTT CASSPPSGGADTQYF
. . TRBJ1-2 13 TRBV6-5 TGTGCCAGCAGTCGACAGGCGACCTATGGCTACACCTTC CASSRQATYGYTF
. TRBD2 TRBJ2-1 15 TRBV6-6 TGTGCCAGCAGCGTGGGGACTAGCGGGGGAAATGAGCAGTTCTTC CASSVGTSGGNEQFF
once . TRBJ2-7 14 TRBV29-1 TGCAGCGTTCAGAGCCAGGGTGGAGGCTACGAGCAGTACTTC CSVQSQGGGYEQYF
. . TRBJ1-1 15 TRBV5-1 TGCGCCAGCAGCACTTCGGGGCTATTGAACACTGAAGCTTTCTTT CASSTSGLLNTEAFF